This is a list of T cell receptor beta chains from one sample in a study of shared T cell receptors in the human thymus. Only in-frame clones appear in the TCRdb table, and some are missing; sequencing was by immunoSEQ multiplex PCR. This repertoire shows roughly 500,000 clones, more than 75% found once; its top ten account for approximately 0.013%. Separately, the same data were catalogued under a study of human thymus T cells.

The sequencing input was thymocytes. These receptors originate from a boy less than two years old with a congenital heart defect. Each CDR3 is given with its conserved first and last residue. Fields, in order: J gene, clone size, D gene, V gene, CDR3 protein, CDR3 DNA. A D gene is named only where the DNA matches it firmly. Clone size is given for some rows only: seen once, a few or many times, or a class if the clone is expanded.

J gene: TRBJ2-7; clone size: NA; D gene: TRBD1; V gene: TRBV6-9; CDR3 protein: CASSGGGQGTYEQYF; CDR3 DNA: TGTGCCAGCAGTGGGGGAGGACAGGGTACCTACGAGCAGTACTTC
J gene: TRBJ2-1; clone size: NA; D gene: NA; V gene: TRBV4-1; CDR3 protein: CASSQARGLHNEQFF; CDR3 DNA: TGCGCCAGCAGCCAAGCTAGGGGACTCCACAATGAGCAGTTCTTC
J gene: TRBJ1-2; clone size: NA; D gene: TRBD1; V gene: TRBV6-5; CDR3 protein: CASSRQGFDYGYTF; CDR3 DNA: TGTGCCAGCAGTCGACAGGGTTTTGACTATGGCTACACCTTC
J gene: TRBJ2-1; clone size: NA; D gene: TRBD2; V gene: TRBV6-5; CDR3 protein: CASSYGAGADNEQFF; CDR3 DNA: TGTGCCAGCAGTTACGGGGCGGGAGCGGACAATGAGCAGTTCTTC
J gene: TRBJ2-2; clone size: NA; D gene: NA; V gene: TRBV9; CDR3 protein: CASSVELAPPGELFF; CDR3 DNA: TGTGCCAGCAGCGTAGAACTAGCCCCGCCCGGGGAGCTGTTTTTT
J gene: TRBJ2-2; clone size: NA; D gene: NA; V gene: TRBV30; CDR3 protein: CAWSVQDTGELFF; CDR3 DNA: TGTGCCTGGAGTGTACAGGACACCGGGGAGCTGTTTTTT
J gene: TRBJ1-5; clone size: NA; D gene: NA; V gene: TRBV6-5; CDR3 protein: CASSTGRRNQPQHF; CDR3 DNA: TGTGCCAGCAGTACAGGGAGACGCAATCAGCCCCAGCATTTT
J gene: TRBJ2-1; clone size: NA; D gene: NA; V gene: TRBV28; CDR3 protein: CASSLGAESSYNEQFF; CDR3 DNA: TGTGCCAGCAGTTTAGGCGCGGAGAGCTCCTACAATGAGCAGTTCTTC
J gene: TRBJ1-2; clone size: NA; D gene: NA; V gene: TRBV2; CDR3 protein: CASRGMGGNYGYTF; CDR3 DNA: TGTGCCAGCCGAGGGATGGGAGGAAACTATGGCTACACCTTC
J gene: TRBJ2-7; clone size: few; D gene: TRBD2; V gene: TRBV6-5; CDR3 protein: CASSYRGASGRYEQYF; CDR3 DNA: TGTGCCAGCAGTTATAGAGGGGCTAGCGGGAGATACGAGCAGTACTTC
J gene: TRBJ2-7; clone size: NA; D gene: TRBD2; V gene: TRBV4-2; CDR3 protein: CASSQDLAGEYEQYF; CDR3 DNA: TGTGCCAGCAGCCAAGACCTAGCGGGAGAGTACGAGCAGTACTTC
J gene: TRBJ2-6; clone size: NA; D gene: NA; V gene: TRBV4-3; CDR3 protein: CASSQIPRRQRSSGANVLTF; CDR3 DNA: TGCGCCAGCAGCCAAATCCCCCGCAGGCAGAGAAGCTCTGGGGCCAACGTCCTGACTTTC
J gene: TRBJ2-5; clone size: NA; D gene: TRBD2; V gene: TRBV4-1; CDR3 protein: CASSALAGGGAETQYF; CDR3 DNA: TGCGCCAGCAGCGCGCTAGCGGGAGGGGGAGCGGAGACCCAGTACTTC
J gene: TRBJ1-5; clone size: once; D gene: TRBD1; V gene: TRBV2; CDR3 protein: CASSGRGGENQPQHF; CDR3 DNA: TGTGCCAGCAGTGGTAGAGGGGGCGAAAATCAGCCCCAGCATTTT
J gene: TRBJ2-5; clone size: NA; D gene: TRBD1; V gene: TRBV13; CDR3 protein: CASDNRGRQETQYF; CDR3 DNA: TGTGCCAGCGATAACAGGGGCCGACAAGAGACCCAGTACTTC
J gene: TRBJ2-2; clone size: NA; D gene: NA; V gene: TRBV5-5; CDR3 protein: CASSLQEANTGELFF; CDR3 DNA: TGTGCCAGCAGCTTGCAGGAGGCAAACACCGGGGAGCTGTTTTTT
J gene: TRBJ1-5; clone size: NA; D gene: NA; V gene: TRBV4-3; CDR3 protein: CASSQEQDDQPQHF; CDR3 DNA: TGCGCCAGCAGCCAAGAACAGGACGATCAGCCCCAGCATTTT
J gene: TRBJ2-1; clone size: once; D gene: NA; V gene: TRBV6-1; CDR3 protein: CASSELGGGNNEQFF; CDR3 DNA: TGTGCCAGCAGTGAACTGGGGGGGGGCAACAATGAGCAGTTCTTC
J gene: TRBJ2-7; clone size: NA; D gene: TRBD2; V gene: TRBV7-9; CDR3 protein: CASSLRGREHSISYEQYF; CDR3 DNA: TGTGCCAGCAGCTTACGAGGGCGGGAGCATTCGATATCCTACGAGCAGTACTTC
J gene: TRBJ2-7; clone size: once; D gene: NA; V gene: TRBV27; CDR3 protein: CASSLKGEFFEQYF; CDR3 DNA: TGTGCCAGCAGCCTCAAGGGGGAGTTCTTCGAGCAGTACTTC
J gene: TRBJ2-7; clone size: NA; D gene: NA; V gene: TRBV11-3; CDR3 protein: CASSLVPGGGYEQYF; CDR3 DNA: TGTGCCAGCAGCTTAGTCCCAGGGGGAGGCTACGAGCAGTACTTC
J gene: TRBJ2-5; clone size: NA; D gene: NA; V gene: TRBV4-2; CDR3 protein: CASSQASEWETQYF; CDR3 DNA: TGTGCCAGCAGCCAAGCTTCGGAGTGGGAGACCCAGTACTTC
J gene: TRBJ2-5; clone size: few; D gene: TRBD1; V gene: TRBV5-1; CDR3 protein: CASNRLGGEETQYF; CDR3 DNA: TGCGCCAGCAACCGGCTAGGGGGCGAGGAGACCCAGTACTTC
J gene: TRBJ2-3; clone size: NA; D gene: TRBD1; V gene: TRBV28; CDR3 protein: CASGYRGRADTQYF; CDR3 DNA: TGTGCCAGCGGGTACAGGGGTAGGGCAGATACGCAGTATTTT
J gene: TRBJ1-4; clone size: NA; D gene: TRBD1; V gene: TRBV4-3; CDR3 protein: CASSQETGGGGNEKLFF; CDR3 DNA: TGCGCCAGCAGCCAAGAGACAGGGGGCGGCGGTAATGAAAAACTGTTTTTT
J gene: TRBJ1-1; clone size: few; D gene: TRBD1; V gene: TRBV15; CDR3 protein: CATSRGRQGTFSHLLNTEAFF; CDR3 DNA: TGTGCCACCAGCAGAGGTAGACAGGGGACCTTCTCGCACCTTTTGAACACTGAAGCTTTCTTT
J gene: TRBJ1-3; clone size: NA; D gene: NA; V gene: TRBV9; CDR3 protein: CASSGHRGGQGADSGNTIYF; CDR3 DNA: TGTGCCAGCAGCGGACACCGGGGGGGCCAAGGTGCTGATTCTGGAAACACCATATATTTT
J gene: TRBJ2-5; clone size: once; D gene: TRBD2; V gene: TRBV19; CDR3 protein: CASSIREGVKTQYF; CDR3 DNA: TGTGCCAGTAGTATACGGGAGGGGGTAAAGACCCAGTACTTC
J gene: TRBJ1-5; clone size: once; D gene: NA; V gene: TRBV5-8; CDR3 protein: CASSIDSSNQPQHF; CDR3 DNA: TGTGCCAGCAGCATTGACAGCAGCAATCAGCCCCAGCATTTT
J gene: TRBJ1-2; clone size: few; D gene: TRBD1; V gene: TRBV9; CDR3 protein: CASSDPGTGNGKDYGYTF; CDR3 DNA: TGTGCCAGCAGCGACCCCGGGACAGGGAATGGCAAGGACTATGGCTACACCTTC
J gene: TRBJ1-4; clone size: NA; D gene: NA; V gene: TRBV5-6; CDR3 protein: CASSLGSAGRMDEKLFF; CDR3 DNA: TGTGCCAGCAGCTTGGGCTCCGCGGGGCGGATGGATGAAAAACTGTTTTTT
J gene: TRBJ2-1; clone size: few; D gene: NA; V gene: TRBV6-6; CDR3 protein: CASSYDGSSYNEQFF; CDR3 DNA: TGTGCCAGCAGTTACGATGGGAGCAGTTACAATGAGCAGTTCTTC
J gene: TRBJ2-7; clone size: NA; D gene: TRBD2; V gene: TRBV30; CDR3 protein: CAWSTGTSRLEQYF; CDR3 DNA: TGTGCCTGGAGCACCGGGACTAGTCGGCTAGAGCAGTACTTC
J gene: TRBJ2-1; clone size: few; D gene: TRBD2; V gene: TRBV5-4; CDR3 protein: CASSQGLADNNEQFF; CDR3 DNA: TGTGCCAGCAGCCAAGGACTAGCGGATAACAATGAGCAGTTCTTC
J gene: TRBJ1-2; clone size: NA; D gene: NA; V gene: TRBV18; CDR3 protein: CASSPAGDGNGYTF; CDR3 DNA: TGTGCCAGCTCACCCGCGGGGGATGGGAATGGCTACACCTTC
J gene: TRBJ1-1; clone size: NA; D gene: TRBD1; V gene: TRBV23-1; CDR3 protein: CARGQGNTEAFF; CDR3 DNA: TGCGCCCGGGGACAGGGAAACACTGAAGCTTTCTTT
J gene: TRBJ2-7; clone size: NA; D gene: TRBD1; V gene: TRBV18; CDR3 protein: CASSPAGTGSNEQYF; CDR3 DNA: TGTGCCAGCTCACCGGCCGGGACAGGGTCCAACGAGCAGTACTTC
J gene: TRBJ2-7; clone size: NA; D gene: TRBD2; V gene: TRBV18; CDR3 protein: CASSPPLSGRAGEQYF; CDR3 DNA: TGTGCCAGCTCACCACCGTTGAGCGGGAGGGCCGGGGAGCAGTACTTC
J gene: TRBJ2-5; clone size: NA; D gene: NA; V gene: TRBV5-6; CDR3 protein: CASSLWHSQETQYF; CDR3 DNA: TGTGCCAGCAGCTTATGGCACAGCCAAGAGACCCAGTACTTC
J gene: TRBJ2-7; clone size: NA; D gene: TRBD1; V gene: TRBV7-7; CDR3 protein: CASSLPRQGQGSFYEQYF; CDR3 DNA: TGTGCTAGCAGCCTCCCTCGCCAGGGACAGGGAAGTTTCTACGAGCAGTACTTC
J gene: TRBJ2-5; clone size: NA; D gene: TRBD2; V gene: TRBV14; CDR3 protein: CASSQFSGRGHLGEETQYF; CDR3 DNA: TGTGCCAGCAGCCAATTTAGCGGGAGAGGGCACCTGGGGGAAGAGACCCAGTACTTC
J gene: TRBJ2-7; clone size: once; D gene: TRBD2; V gene: TRBV5-4; CDR3 protein: CASSLAEASGSCNEQYF; CDR3 DNA: TGTGCCAGCAGCTTGGCGGAAGCTAGCGGGAGCTGCAACGAGCAGTACTTC
J gene: TRBJ2-1; clone size: few; D gene: NA; V gene: TRBV5-6; CDR3 protein: CASSLSRRGAPYNEQFF; CDR3 DNA: TGTGCCAGCAGCTTAAGTCGTAGAGGCGCACCCTACAATGAGCAGTTCTTC
J gene: TRBJ2-3; clone size: NA; D gene: TRBD2; V gene: TRBV9; CDR3 protein: CASSVRLAGGPDTQYF; CDR3 DNA: TGTGCCAGCAGCGTGAGACTAGCGGGAGGGCCAGATACGCAGTATTTT
J gene: TRBJ2-1; clone size: NA; D gene: NA; V gene: TRBV5-6; CDR3 protein: CASSSPRYNEQFF; CDR3 DNA: TGTGCCAGCAGCTCTCCTAGGTACAATGAGCAGTTCTTC